The 10 T cell receptor beta chains presented below share a single source sample, sequenced in a study of human T cells and chemical hapten exposure. The sample's time point: pre-sensitization, week 0. Treatment: therapeutic diphenylcyclopropenone sensitization with weekly scalp DPC. TCRdb redid the calling of the RACE reads with MiXCR, one entry per CDR3 protein. The data show approximately 320,000 distinct CDR3 sequences, with 5.5% seen just once and about 8.7% held by the top ten. Here the sequenced sample was whole blood, taken in connection with sensitization to the hapten diphenylcyclopropenone (DPC). These receptors all stem from a young woman with alopecia areata. Some clones in this sample may be carry-over from other donors' samples.

The genes are TRBV6-5 and TRBJ1-1, with 8 bases identical to TRBD1. This CDR3 is 18 amino acids long. Trimming cost V 0 bases and J 5 bases; bases outside gene matches: 14. Germline values: CDR1 MNHEY, CDR2 SVGAGI. The CDR3 sequence: CASSYSPYSDRVPTEAFF. DNA for the CDR3: TGTGCCAGCAGTTACTCACCCTATTCGGACAGGGTCCCGACTGAAGCTTTCTTT.

In the case of this clonotype: One end of the junction fails to match germline, which may point to a read error. This rearrangement joins TRBV9 to TRBJ1-1; D not certain. Germline V gene data show CDR1 as SGDLS and CDR2 as YYNGEE. This CDR3 contains 14 residues. This CDR3 is CANSVGEGGTEAFF. CDR3 sequence (DNA): TGTGCCAACAGCGTAGGAGAAGGCGGCACTGAAGCTTTCTTT.

The chain employs TRBV7-2 and TRBJ1-5; the D is unclear. The CDR3 has 13 amino acids. The V gene's germline CDR1 is SGHTA and CDR2 FQGNSA. The V end was cut by 1 base, the J end by 8 bases, with 9 bases between. CDR3 sequence: CASSLVFQEPQHF. In DNA form, the CDR3 reads TGTGCCAGCAGCTTAGTGTTTCAGGAGCCCCAGCATTTT.

This clonotype has at least ten counts. The chain is built from TRBV9 and TRBJ1-1, with 10 bases aligning to TRBD1. V lost 3 bases and J lost 4; bases outside the gene matches: 6. Germline V CDR1 and CDR2: SGDLS, YYNGEE. The CDR3 covers 15 residues. CDR3 nucleotides: TGTGCCAGCAGCGGAAGGACAGGGGGGCTCACTGAAGCTTTCTTT. This encodes CASSGRTGGLTEAFF.

This clonotype has just a few counts. Here the CDR3 reads CSARLQGNYGYTF. Here the CDR3 DNA reads TGCAGTGCTAGACTACAGGGCAACTATGGCTACACCTTC. This chain links TRBV20-1 with TRBJ1-2; maybe TRBD1 (6 bases). The CDR3 sequence is 13 residues long. Trimming cost V 2 bases and J 2 bases, with 9 bases left between them. Germline values: CDR1 DFQATT, CDR2 SNEGSKA (reference sequence).

This clonotype was detected ten times or more. The chain carries TRBV28 and TRBJ1-2, with 8 bases that match TRBD1. Per the germline V gene, CDR1 is MDHEN and CDR2 is SYDVKM. The trim removed 0 bases at V and 0 bases at J, leaving 6 bases unmatched. The CDR3 loop spans 17 amino acids. CDR3 DNA sequence: TGTGCCAGCAGTTTATGGGGACAGGACCATACTAACTATGGCTACACCTTC. Translation: CASSLWGQDHTNYGYTF.

This chain links TRBV15 with TRBJ1-5; D gene unclear. The germline V and J ends were trimmed by 5 bases and 3 bases, with 17 bases remaining between them. Germline assignment: CDR1 LNHNV and CDR2 YYDKDF (reference sequence). This CDR3 is built from 16 residues. In DNA form, the CDR3 reads TGTGCCACCAGCCCCCCCCGGCCAGGATCCAATCAGCCCCAGCATTTT. Protein sequence: CATSPPRPGSNQPQHF.

This clonotype showed up just a few times. This rearrangement joins TRBV20-1 to TRBJ2-7; 7 nucleotides match TRBD2. The V gene end was trimmed by 5 bases and the J gene end by 2 bases; junction bases not matched to a gene: 9. The CDR3 loop spans 14 amino acids. Germline values: CDR1 DFQATT, CDR2 SNEGSKA (reference sequence). The CDR3: CSAQDGGSPYEQYF. CDR3 DNA: TGCAGTGCTCAAGACGGGGGGAGCCCCTACGAGCAGTACTTC.

This clonotype was detected many times. The chain is built from TRBV4-3 and TRBJ2-7, with 8 positions matching TRBD2. The CDR3 contains 16 residues. Germline V CDR1 and CDR2: LGHNA, YSLEER. J gave up 2 bases and V 0 bases, and 6 bases lay outside the gene matches. CDR3 protein: CASSQDRAAGAYEQYF. In nucleotides, the CDR3 is TGCGCCAGCAGCCAAGATCGGGCAGCGGGGGCCTACGAGCAGTACTTC.

This chain connects TRBV12-3 or TRBV12-4 to TRBJ1-5; D is undetermined. The CDR3 extends over 12 amino acids. V was clipped by 4 bases and J by 5 bases, with 6 bases between them. CDR3 sequence: CASSSPYQPQHF. The CDR3 DNA is TGTGCCAGCAGTTCCCCGTATCAGCCCCAGCATTTT.